These 25 T cell receptor beta chains were all obtained from the same sample, sequenced in a study of cytomegalovirus exposure and HLA in healthy donors. Clones were read by immunoSEQ multiplex PCR, and TCRdb kept only the in-frame ones, dropping some. The top ten clones hold 2.6% of a sample with about 250,000 clones, around nine tenths of them seen once. The sample consisted of PBMCs. The receptors shown here come from a young man in good health and CMV-seronegative.

The V gene is TRBV2, the J gene TRBJ1-1; D ambiguous. With 6 bases removed from V and 0 bases from J, the gap between germline ends came to 17 bases. The CDR3 is 16 residues long. Germline assignment: CDR1 SNHLY and CDR2 FYNNEI. The CDR3 spells CASRWEKTSMNTEAFF. Here the CDR3 DNA reads TGTGCCAGCAGATGGGAGAAAACCTCAATGAACACTGAAGCTTTCTTT.

The chain employs TRBV6-4 and TRBJ2-7; 10 bases fit TRBD2. There are 17 residues in the CDR3. The germline V gene has CDR1 MRHNA and CDR2 SNTAGT. J was trimmed by 5 bases and V by 8 bases; bases with no gene match: 18. The CDR3 region is CASHEGPPSGRVHEQYF. The DNA for the CDR3 is TGTGCCAGCCACGAGGGCCCCCCCAGCGGGAGGGTCCACGAGCAGTACTTC.

This rearrangement joins TRBV7-2 to TRBJ1-6; D perhaps matches TRBD1 (5 bases). Trimming removed 3 bases from V and 4 bases from J, with 13 bases in between. The CDR3 has 16 amino acids. Germline V lookup: CDR1 SGHTA, CDR2 FQGNSA. This CDR3 is CASSFSSRAYNSPLHF. The DNA of the CDR3 is TGTGCCAGCAGCTTCTCCAGCAGGGCGTATAATTCACCCCTCCACTTT.

The V call is TRBV5-1, the J call TRBJ1-5, with 7 bases aligning to TRBD1. V shed 0 bases and J 4 bases; nucleotides not matched to a gene: 4. CDR3 length: 15 residues. CDR1 is SGHRS, CDR2 YFSETQ, per germline. CDR3 in DNA: TGCGCCAGCAGCTTGGATGGGGACAGAAATCAGCCCCAGCATTTT. Amino acids: CASSLDGDRNQPQHF.

This sequence joins TRBV7-8 and TRBJ1-5, with 9 bases fitting TRBD1. After removal of 3 bases from V and 2 bases from J, the junction contained 5 bases not matched to a gene. The length of the CDR3 is 16 residues. Germline V CDR1 and CDR2: SGHVS, FQNEAQ. This CDR3 is CASSFTGGWGNQPQHF. The CDR3 DNA reads TGTGCCAGCAGCTTTACAGGGGGCTGGGGCAATCAGCCCCAGCATTTT. Full variable domain (missing parts from reference TRBV7-8 and TRBJ1-5): GAGVSQSPRYKVAKRGQDVALRCDPISGHVSLFWYQQALGQGPEFLTYFQNEAQLDKSGLPSDRFFAERPEGSVSTLKIQRTQQEDSAVYLCASSFTGGWGNQPQHFGDGTRLSIL.

The chain is built from TRBV28 and TRBJ1-1; 11 nucleotides align to TRBD1. This CDR3 contains 16 residues. Germline V gene data show CDR1 as MDHEN and CDR2 as SYDVKM. The V gene end was trimmed by 1 base and the J gene end by 3 bases; junction bases not matched to a gene: 4. The CDR3 sequence is CASSLYRDRGDTEAFF. CDR3 bases: TGTGCCAGCAGTTTATATCGGGACAGGGGGGACACTGAAGCTTTCTTT.

The chain has TRBV14 and TRBJ2-3; D unresolved. CDR3 length: 13 amino acids. The germline V gene encodes CDR1 SGHDN and CDR2 FVKESK. V was pared by 2 bases and J by 4 bases, with 7 bases between. This chain's CDR3 is CASSQLNSDTQYF. The DNA for the CDR3 is TGTGCCAGCAGCCAATTAAATTCAGATACGCAGTATTTT.

The chain recombines TRBV7-2 with TRBJ2-7, with a weak D call TRBD2 (7 bases). V was cut by 5 bases and J by 3 bases, with 17 bases left in between. Germline V gives CDR1 SGHTA, CDR2 FQGNSA. This CDR3 spans 15 amino acids. CDR3 region: CASSTTGAGYYEQYF. The CDR3 region has the DNA TGTGCCAGCAGCACGACAGGAGCGGGGTACTACGAGCAGTACTTC.

V is TRBV7-6 and J is TRBJ2-2, with 8 bases lining up with TRBD2. Germline trimming cut 5 bases from V and 5 bases from J; bases unmatched to any gene: 4. This CDR3 is built from 14 residues. Germline CDR1 SGHVS, CDR2 FNYEAQ. The CDR3 coding sequence is TGTGCCAGCAGCCCGGGGGGGGAAACCGGGGAGCTGTTTTTT. The encoded protein is CASSPGGETGELFF.

This chain connects TRBV5-8 to TRBJ2-1, with 8 bases identical to TRBD2. Germline values: CDR1 SGHTS, CDR2 YDEGEE. V dropped 0 bases and J dropped 4; count of bases not matched to a gene: 6. This CDR3 region has 16 residues. The CDR3 protein is CASSLVRGGLYNEQFF. The CDR3 nucleotides read TGTGCCAGCAGCTTGGTTCGGGGGGGGTTGTACAATGAGCAGTTCTTC.

The V call is TRBV30, the J call TRBJ2-4; D not certain. V shed 0 bases and J shed 8 bases, with 14 bases lying between them. CDR3 length: 14 residues. Per germline, CDR1 GTSNPN and CDR2 SVGIG (reference sequence). In DNA, the CDR3 is TGTGCCTGGAGTGTACGTGGTAGTTTATACATTCAGTACTTC. Amino acid sequence: CAWSVRGSLYIQYF.

The chain couples TRBV7-8 to TRBJ2-7, with TRBD1 identical over 7 bases. The CDR3 runs to 13 residues. CDR1 is SGHVS and CDR2 is FQNEAQ in the germline V gene. V trimming: 1 base; J trimming: 11 bases; junction bases outside the gene matches: 8. The CDR3 loop is CASSLDQGEIEYF. CDR3 coding DNA: TGTGCCAGCAGCTTAGATCAGGGGGAGATTGAGTACTTC.

The J gene is TRBJ2-7, the V gene TRBV28, with no clear D. This CDR3 is 12 amino acids long. V was trimmed by 3 bases and J by 5 bases, leaving 8 bases between them. Germline-derived CDR1 and CDR2 are MDHEN and SYDVKM. CDR3 coding DNA: TGTGCCAGCAGTTTGCGAGTAAACGAGCAGTACTTC. Translated: CASSLRVNEQYF.

V usage is TRBV27 and J usage is TRBJ1-1; 10 positions match TRBD1. This CDR3 has 18 amino acids. Germline CDR1 and CDR2: MNHEY and SMNVEV (reference sequence). V shed 5 bases, J shed 4 bases, and the junction held 16 bases outside the gene matches. CDR3 region: CASSPRDRGGPRVTEAFF. CDR3 nucleotides: TGTGCCAGCAGTCCCCGGGACAGGGGAGGCCCCAGGGTCACTGAAGCTTTCTTT.

The chain links TRBV5-4 to TRBJ2-7; 9 bases are shared with TRBD2. This CDR3 has 13 residues. Germline CDR1 is SGHNT and CDR2 is YYREEE (reference sequence). V gave up 5 bases and J gave up 5 bases; unmatched junction bases: 5. This CDR3 is CASRSGLADEQYF. The CDR3 coding sequence is TGTGCCAGCAGGTCGGGACTAGCCGACGAGCAGTACTTC.

V gene TRBV28 combines with J gene TRBJ1-5; D gene uncertain. This CDR3 contains 13 residues. The germline V and J ends were trimmed by 6 bases and 4 bases, with 10 bases remaining between them. Germline V lookup: CDR1 MDHEN, CDR2 SYDVKM. CDR3 amino acids: CASRRDLNQPQHF. The CDR3 DNA follows: TGTGCCAGCAGGAGGGATCTTAATCAGCCCCAGCATTTT.

This clone has only a few counts. The chain carries TRBV27 and TRBJ1-2, with D possibly TRBD1 on 5 matching bases. Per germline, CDR1 MNHEY and CDR2 SMNVEV (reference sequence). The V and J ends lost 3 bases and 6 bases respectively, with 11 bases between them. The CDR3 runs to 13 residues. CDR3 sequence: CASSFSRVDGYTF. Here the CDR3 DNA reads TGTGCCAGCAGTTTTTCCAGGGTGGATGGCTACACCTTC.

This chain links TRBV9 with TRBJ1-4; 8 nucleotides line up with TRBD1. The length of the CDR3 is 14 residues. Germline V gene data show CDR1 as SGDLS and CDR2 as YYNGEE. V lost 3 bases, J lost 3 bases, and 1 base stayed unmatched. The CDR3 nucleotides are TGTGCCAGCAGCGAGACAGGGGCTAATGAAAAACTGTTTTTT. Translation: CASSETGANEKLFF.

The V and J genes are TRBV7-2 and TRBJ1-5; 11 nucleotides agree with TRBD1. CDR3 length equals 15 residues. V dropped 2 bases and J dropped 8; count of bases not matched to a gene: 5. The germline gives CDR1 SGHTA, CDR2 FQGNSA. The CDR3 sequence is CASSLWTGGFEPQHF. The CDR3 DNA reads TGTGCCAGCAGCTTATGGACAGGGGGCTTCGAGCCCCAGCATTTT.

The V call is TRBV6-1, the J call TRBJ2-5; 11 bases map to TRBD2. J gave up 5 bases and V 0 bases, and 5 bases lay outside the gene matches. The CDR3 extends over 16 amino acids. Germline CDR1 is MNHNS and CDR2 is SASEGT. The CDR3 protein is CASSEAELAGGETQYF. Here the CDR3 DNA reads TGTGCCAGCAGTGAAGCCGAATTAGCGGGAGGGGAGACCCAGTACTTC.

The genes are TRBV7-3 and TRBJ2-1; 12 bases are shared with TRBD2. CDR3 size: 18 residues. CDR1 is SGHTA and CDR2 is FQGTGA in the germline V gene. The trim removed 2 bases at V and 7 bases at J, leaving 12 bases unmatched. CDR3 sequence reads: CASSLEVASGRAENEQFF. The CDR3 region has the DNA TGTGCCAGCAGCTTAGAGGTGGCTAGCGGGAGGGCTGAGAATGAGCAGTTCTTC.

V and J are TRBV6-5 and TRBJ2-5, with D tentatively TRBD1 (5 bases). Germline CDR1 and CDR2: MNHEY and SVGAGI. Deletions cut 6 bases from V and 2 bases from J, with 16 bases between. The CDR3 loop spans 15 amino acids. Here the CDR3 DNA reads TGTGCCAGCAGCCCAAGGGGAATGAGTCAAGAGACCCAGTACTTC. Amino acids: CASSPRGMSQETQYF.

This clone was seen a few times. The rearrangement links TRBV6-1 to TRBJ1-2; 7 bases align to TRBD1. The CDR3 is 13 residues long. With V trimmed by 10 bases and J by 4 bases, 9 bases remained unmatched. From germline, CDR1 is MNHNS and CDR2 SASEGT. The CDR3 loop reads CAIRRQGGYGYTF. The DNA of the CDR3 is TGTGCCATCCGTCGACAGGGTGGCTATGGCTACACCTTC.

The chain recombines TRBV15 with TRBJ1-3; 11 bases fit TRBD1. Germline V gene sequence: CDR1 LNHNV, CDR2 YYDKDF (reference sequence). Losses at the gene ends were 3 bases for V and 7 bases for J; bases not matched to a gene: 5. The CDR3 covers 15 residues. The CDR3, as DNA: TGTGCCACCAGCAGGGACAGGGGGCTTTTGAACACCATATATTTT. Translating gives CATSRDRGLLNTIYF. The whole variable domain, filled in from reference TRBV15 and TRBJ1-3, reads DAMVIQNPRYQVTQFGKPVTLSCSQTLNHNVMYWYQQKSSQAPKLLFHYYDKDFNNEADTPDNFQSRRPNTSFCFLDIRSPGLGDTAMYLCATSRDRGLLNTIYFGEGSWLTVV.

The chain couples TRBV28 to TRBJ2-5; a weak D match, TRBD1 (5 bases). V lost 3 bases and J 6 bases, leaving 14 bases between the germline ends. The CDR3 is made up of 14 amino acids. The germline gives CDR1 MDHEN, CDR2 SYDVKM. Here the CDR3 DNA reads TGTGCCAGCAGTTTCCTGGGGCATAGGAAGACCCAGTACTTC. Residues: CASSFLGHRKTQYF.